The 22 T cell receptor beta chains reported below all come from one sample, sequenced in a study of blood T cell repertoires in COVID-19. Method: immunoSEQ multiplex PCR; TCRdb's copy keeps in-frame clones and lacks some. The table records fewer than 400,000 clones, roughly 90% of them present only once. Source material: PBMCs or T cells enriched from blood (not recorded which). These receptors were taken from a man in his fifties or sixties who had recovered from COVID-19.

The chain joins TRBV29-1 to TRBJ2-7; tentatively, D is TRBD2 (6 bases). Trimming cost V 7 bases and J 6 bases, with 13 bases left between them. Germline loops: CDR1 SQVTM, CDR2 ANQGSEA. The CDR3 is made up of 11 amino acids. The CDR3: CSALGGREQYF. The CDR3 DNA reads as TGCAGCGCGCTCGGGGGACGCGAGCAGTACTTC.

In this sample, this clone turned up once. This rearrangement joins TRBV7-2 to TRBJ2-7, with TRBD2 as a possible D gene (5 bases). Germline V lookup: CDR1 SGHTA, CDR2 FQGNSA. The CDR3 sequence is 13 residues long. V lost 4 bases, J lost 7 bases, and 14 bases lay in between. CDR3 loop: CASSWGVLVEQYF. The CDR3, as DNA: TGTGCCAGCAGCTGGGGAGTTCTCGTGGAGCAGTACTTC.

The J gene is TRBJ1-3, the V gene TRBV4-2, with D perhaps TRBD1 (6 bases). The CDR3 is 17 amino acids. The V gene lost 3 bases and the J gene lost 0 bases, with 15 bases spanning the gap. CDR1 LGHNA and CDR2 YNFKEQ come from the germline V gene. The CDR3 protein is CASSHGQTQGSGNTIYF. CDR3 coding DNA: TGTGCCAGCAGCCACGGACAGACACAAGGCTCTGGAAACACCATATATTTT.

The genes are TRBV28 and TRBJ2-7; 7 bases are shared with TRBD2. The V segment lost 3 bases and the J segment 4 bases; nucleotides outside the gene matches: 12. This CDR3 comprises 16 residues. In germline, CDR1 is MDHEN, CDR2 SYDVKM. The CDR3 nucleotides read TGTGCCAGCAGTTTGTATAGCGGGCCGGTTGGGTACGAGCAGTACTTC. Translating it yields CASSLYSGPVGYEQYF.

This clone was picked up one time. The chain combines TRBV11-2 with TRBJ1-3; 7 nucleotides agree with TRBD1. Germline CDR1 reads SGHAT; CDR2 reads FQNNGV. Trimming at V came to 3 bases and at J to 4 bases, leaving 6 bases not matched to a gene. CDR3 length: 15 residues. CDR3 sequence (DNA): TGTGCCAGCAGCTTCACCCTGACAGGGGGAAACACCATATATTTT. It yields the protein CASSFTLTGGNTIYF.

The chain couples TRBV5-1 to TRBJ2-5, with 11 positions matching TRBD2. V lost 2 bases to trimming and J lost 5 bases; unmatched junction nucleotides: 8. The CDR3 extends over 16 amino acids. The V gene's germline CDR1 is SGHRS and CDR2 YFSETQ. The DNA of the CDR3 is TGCGCCAGCAGCTTCGAACTAGCGGGAGTCCAGGAGACCCAGTACTTC. Residues: CASSFELAGVQETQYF.

This chain uses TRBV9 with TRBJ2-5; possible D gene TRBD1, 6 bases. This CDR3 has 15 residues. Germline-derived CDR1 and CDR2 are SGDLS and YYNGEE. Deletions cut 3 bases from V and 7 bases from J, with 19 bases between. Here the CDR3 DNA reads TGTGCCAGCAGCGAGGGGGTGACGGGGATAGGGACCCAGTACTTC. It codes for CASSEGVTGIGTQYF.

This chain connects TRBV5-1 to TRBJ1-1; maybe TRBD1 (5 bases). The CDR3 is 14 amino acids. Germline V gives CDR1 SGHRS, CDR2 YFSETQ. The V end was cut by 4 bases, the J end by 3 bases, with 13 bases between. In DNA, the CDR3 is TGCGCCAGCAGCCCCATTGGGGGGGACACTGAAGCTTTCTTT. It specifies CASSPIGGDTEAFF.

The chain links TRBV9 to TRBJ1-3; D gene unclear. In germline, CDR1 is SGDLS, CDR2 YYNGEE. The CDR3 extends over 16 amino acids. V shed 7 bases and J shed 0 bases, with 17 bases lying between them. The CDR3 sequence is CASGPGGVDSGNTIYF. DNA for the CDR3: TGTGCCAGCGGCCCTGGCGGGGTAGACTCTGGAAACACCATATATTTT.

The chain's CDR3 is CASSQESGTGYGYTF. CDR3 in DNA: TGTGCCAGCAGCCAAGAGAGCGGGACAGGCTATGGCTACACCTTC. The chain joins TRBV4-2 to TRBJ1-2, with 8 bases matching TRBD1. V shed 0 bases and J 4 bases; nucleotides not matched to a gene: 4. Germline lookup yields CDR1 LGHNA and CDR2 YNFKEQ. The CDR3 covers 15 residues.

This rearrangement joins TRBV6-1 to TRBJ2-6, with 8 nucleotides matching TRBD1. J gave up 1 base and V 1 base, and 6 bases lay outside the gene matches. Germline V gene sequence: CDR1 MNHNS, CDR2 SASEGT. This CDR3 is built from 18 residues. The CDR3 sequence is CASSEGTGKNSGANVLTF. The CDR3 DNA follows: TGTGCCAGCAGTGAAGGGACAGGGAAAAATTCTGGGGCCAACGTCCTGACTTTC.

The chain combines TRBV18 with TRBJ2-1, with 7 bases fitting TRBD1. This CDR3 is built from 17 residues. V lost 3 bases to trimming and J lost 3 bases; unmatched junction nucleotides: 11. CDR1 KGHSH and CDR2 LQKENI come from the germline V gene. The DNA of the CDR3 is TGTGCCAGCTCACCTTCCAGGACAGGAAAAATCTACAATGAGCAGTTCTTC. Translating it yields CASSPSRTGKIYNEQFF. The whole variable domain, remainder taken from reference TRBV18 and TRBJ2-1, is NAGVMQNPRHLVRRRGQEARLRCSPMKGHSHVYWYRQLPEEGLKFMVYLQKENIIDESGMPKERFSAEFPKEGPSILRIQQVVRGDSAAYFCASSPSRTGKIYNEQFFGPGTRLTVL.

This clone was observed a single time. The chain combines TRBV10-3 with TRBJ2-7; 15 bases are a match to TRBD2. V was clipped by 3 bases and J by 1 base; unmatched bases: 4. The CDR3 is 17 residues long. Per germline, CDR1 ENHRY and CDR2 SYGVKD. The chain's CDR3 is CAISDDGLAGGSYEQYF. As DNA, the CDR3 is TGTGCCATCAGTGATGATGGACTAGCGGGAGGGTCCTACGAGCAGTACTTC.

This clone appeared once. The V call is TRBV6-5, the J call TRBJ2-7; D possibly corresponds to TRBD1 (6 bases). V shed 4 bases and J shed 4 bases, with 14 bases lying between them. CDR3 length: 14 amino acids. Germline V gene data show CDR1 as MNHEY and CDR2 as SVGAGI. CDR3 sequence reads: CASSSGTSQYEQYF. Written as DNA, the CDR3 is TGTGCCAGCAGTTCCGGGACATCACAGTACGAGCAGTACTTC.

The chain is built from TRBV6-5 and TRBJ1-2, with D tentatively TRBD1 (6 bases). The V and J ends lost 0 bases and 4 bases respectively, with 9 bases between them. This CDR3 contains 14 residues. Germline lookup yields CDR1 MNHEY and CDR2 SVGAGI. The CDR3 loop is CASSYSTGPYGYTF. For the CDR3, the DNA is TGTGCCAGCAGTTACTCCACAGGGCCCTATGGCTACACCTTC.

This chain connects TRBV7-2 to TRBJ1-1, with D unresolved. There are 14 residues in the CDR3. Trimming shortened V by 1 base and J by 2 bases, and 8 bases separated the two germline ends. The V gene's germline CDR1 is SGHTA and CDR2 FQGNSA. This chain's CDR3 is CASSLVGANTEAFF. In DNA form, the CDR3 reads TGTGCCAGCAGCTTAGTAGGAGCCAACACTGAAGCTTTCTTT.

The chain is built from TRBV5-5 and TRBJ1-3; D call uncertain. In germline, CDR1 is SGHKS, CDR2 YYEKEE (reference sequence). The CDR3 sequence is 12 residues long. The V end was cut by 4 bases, the J end by 4 bases, with 6 bases between. DNA of the CDR3: TGTGCCAGCAGCATACAGGGAAACACCATATATTTT. This sequence encodes CASSIQGNTIYF.

The chain uses TRBV18 and TRBJ2-5; 9 bases line up with TRBD1. Germline V CDR1 and CDR2: KGHSH, LQKENI. CDR3 length: 14 amino acids. The junction had 7 bases not matched to a gene; V was cut back by 6 bases and J by 5 bases. The CDR3 is CASSWTGDWETQYF. CDR3 DNA: TGTGCCAGCTCCTGGACAGGGGATTGGGAGACCCAGTACTTC.

This chain uses TRBV4-2 with TRBJ2-7, with unresolved D. CDR3 length: 13 residues. Trimming stripped 0 bases from V and 4 bases from J, with 7 bases between. Per germline, CDR1 LGHNA and CDR2 YNFKEQ. The CDR3 DNA reads as TGTGCCAGCAGCCAAGAAACTCTGTACGAGCAGTACTTC. This encodes CASSQETLYEQYF.

The genes are TRBV24-1 and TRBJ1-2, with a weak D call TRBD1 (5 bases). Germline V gene data show CDR1 as KGHDR and CDR2 as SFDVKD. V was cut by 3 bases and J by 4 bases, with 17 bases left in between. The CDR3 extends over 16 amino acids. CDR3 loop: CATSDPGVAPPYGYTF. The CDR3, as DNA: TGTGCCACCAGTGATCCGGGGGTCGCTCCGCCCTATGGCTACACCTTC.

J is TRBJ2-5 and V is TRBV5-1; 8 bases agree with TRBD1. The germline V gene encodes CDR1 SGHRS and CDR2 YFSETQ. The CDR3 extends over 13 amino acids. V lost 0 bases, J lost 10 bases, and 5 bases stayed unmatched. DNA of the CDR3: TGCGCCAGCAGCTTGGGGACAGGGCGGGACCAGTACTTC. Amino acids: CASSLGTGRDQYF.

The chain employs TRBV7-2 and TRBJ2-7; 11 bases are a match to TRBD2. This CDR3 has 14 residues. J was trimmed by 6 bases and V by 5 bases; bases with no gene match: 6. The V gene's germline CDR1 is SGHTA and CDR2 FQGNSA. In DNA, the CDR3 is TGTGCCAGCAGCCCCGGGCTAGCGGGAGGCGAGCAGTACTTC. It translates to CASSPGLAGGEQYF.